This TCR beta chain came from a study of T cells in Graves' hyperthyroidism and ophthalmopathy (dated by TCRdb to about 2019). General notes on the study: Peripheral blood samples were taken at initial diagnosis, before any treatment was given. Whether ophthalmopathy could be predicted prospectively was tested in an independent validation cohort made up of 18 hyperthyroidism patients plus 17 patients who later progressed to ophthalmopathy. After blood sampling, hyperthyroidism patients were treated with methimazole at a starting dose of 30 mg daily, and ophthalmopathy patients were treated with high-dose intravenous methylprednisolone. According to the paper, TCR Vbeta CDR3 sequencing was carried out on 135 peripheral blood samples, which came from under 50 ophthalmopathy, approximately 72 hyperthyroidism and approximately 17 progressor patients. In addition, the study compared T-cell repertoires in thyroid tissue and in blood from about 6 Graves' hyperthyroidism patients. TCR V-J signatures able to tell the groups apart were searched for in a discovery cohort of 90 to 100 patients, of whom 43 had Graves' ophthalmopathy and 55 to 60 had stable Graves' hyperthyroidism. For training and testing, the 100 patients in the discovery cohort were randomly divided in a 7:3 ratio. The research as a whole found: Most expanded thyroid clonotypes (frequency above 0.001) were also detected in blood, suggesting blood repertoires may reflect thyroid immune responses. In validation, progression to ophthalmopathy was predicted by the model with around 71% sensitivity and 72% to 85% specificity, a median of approximately 7.1 months before onset. Ophthalmopathy was separated from stable hyperthyroidism by a 13 V-J signature model, with around 90% sensitivity and about 81% specificity obtained in cross-validation and 80%/75% obtained in testing. Sample size was not statistically predetermined, and investigators were not blinded to group allocation.

This clonotype was observed at least ten times. What antigen it recognizes has not been identified. There are no base qualities to consult, and no much larger clone falls within one base. The germline V gene supplies CDR1 SQVTM and CDR2 ANQGSEA. Measured from the cysteine to the phenylalanine, the CDR3 is 13 residues long. The entry retains the CDR3 DNA only, 39 bases that are in frame from base 1. V gives up 3 bases and J gives up 5 bases, and the segment between their germline ends measures 13 bases. The TCR beta CDR3 regions were amplified from RNA transcripts. A first-round RT-PCR of the TCR CDR3 used the HTBI primer set with the Qiagen OneStep RT-PCR kit. A second multiplex PCR round built the libraries, followed by size selection and purification. The libraries were sequenced on an Illumina HiSeq2000 using paired-end 100 bp reads. The authors processed their data as follows. Raw data were processed with SOAPnuke, discarding reads with adapters, uncalled bases, mean Phred below 15, or no exact constant-primer or identifier match. High-quality paired reads were merged using COPE v1.2.5, and each unique nucleotide sequence was defined as a clonotype. MiTCR v1.1 was used to align the clonotypes against IMGT TRBV, TRBD and TRBJ reference segments. Only V-J combinations with frequency above 0.0001, covering about 99% of repertoires, were analysed. The TCS score was defined as F50 (clonal expansion) divided by E x V (chaos), with BLOSUM62-based TCRdist calculated between CDR3 peptides within each V-J. Welch's t-statistics and random forest reduced 450 to 600 V-J features to under 15, which were used in a naive Bayes classifier (R e1071). The Morisita-Horn index was used to measure how similar the thyroid and blood repertoires were. TCRdb reworked the public reads: Q25 trimming with fastp, MiXCR clone assembly, productive beta chains retained. Every CDR3 protein is listed once, alongside the most common genes and DNA of its rows. What appears here as the V and J calls and clone size reflects TCRdb's work, not the paper's. The sample contains hundreds of thousands of distinct CDR3 sequences, 38% of them found a single time. The ten biggest clones cover over 8% of the sample.

Stable Graves' hyperthyroidism was defined as the absence of progression to ophthalmopathy over 18 months of follow-up. Hyperthyroidism patients were newly diagnosed, with disease duration under 2 months, and aged 18 to 65 years. Exclusion was applied to patients with uncontrolled infections, other autoimmune diseases, pregnancy or lactation. Clinical symptoms, serum thyroxine and TRAb, thyroid ultrasound, and orbital computed tomography formed the basis for the diagnoses. PBMCs were isolated from about 10 ml of fresh peripheral blood by Ficoll-Paque density gradient centrifugation. Total RNA was extracted with Trizol reagent, and quality was checked on an Agilent 2100 Bioanalyzer.

This receptor chain uses TRBV29-1 and TRBJ1-2, with the identity of the D gene unclear. The TCR sequence derives from a man aged 18 to 29 with Graves' hyperthyroidism. Sequenced input: blood. The encoded CDR3 is CSVDDRGWYGYTF. Here is the DNA: TGCAGCGTTGACGATCGGGGATGGTATGGCTACACCTTC.